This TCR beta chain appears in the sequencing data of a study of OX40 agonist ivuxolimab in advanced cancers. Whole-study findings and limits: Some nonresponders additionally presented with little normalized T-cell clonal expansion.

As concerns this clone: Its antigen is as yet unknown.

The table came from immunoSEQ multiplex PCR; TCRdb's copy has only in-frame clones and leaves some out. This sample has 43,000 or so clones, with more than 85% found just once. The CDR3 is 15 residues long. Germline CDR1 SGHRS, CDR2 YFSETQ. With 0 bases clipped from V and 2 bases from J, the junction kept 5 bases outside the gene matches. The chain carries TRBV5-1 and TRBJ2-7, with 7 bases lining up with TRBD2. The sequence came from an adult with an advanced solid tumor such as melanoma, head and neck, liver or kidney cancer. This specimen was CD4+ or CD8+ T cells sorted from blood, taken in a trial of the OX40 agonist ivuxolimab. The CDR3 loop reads CASSLEASGTYEQYF. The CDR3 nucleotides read TGCGCCAGCAGCTTGGAGGCTAGCGGAACCTACGAGCAGTACTTC.